This T cell receptor beta chain was identified in a study of T-cell reconstitution after alpha-beta-depleted transplantation in children. General study points: Surviving recipient T cells and thymic progenitors accounted for the high day-60 TCRbeta diversity observed in some patients. Diversity and T-cell counts at one year after transplant derived mostly from new T cells.

During its preparation, the TCRbeta library received unique molecular identifiers. TCRdb re-called the PCR reads through MiXCR, storing one row per CDR3 protein. This sample has 140,000 or so distinct CDR3 sequences, with 8% to 10% found just once. This clonotype was counted many times. The antigen remains undetermined. Germline V gene sequence: CDR1 SGHDN, CDR2 FVKESK. The V and J ends lost 1 base and 2 bases respectively, with 5 bases between them. The CDR3 spans 13 residues. Source: PBMCs, mostly from graft donor cells, taken 180 days after TCRalphabeta/CD19-depleted stem cell transplant. This TCR derives from a female patient aged 2-9 years who had a stem cell transplant for congenital amegakaryocytic thrombocytopenia, so the T cells may come from the graft donor. V usage is TRBV14 and J usage is TRBJ2-5; D not certain. The CDR3 nucleotides read TGTGCCAGCAGCCAAGGTCCTCAAGAGACCCAGTACTTC. Its protein is CASSQGPQETQYF.